This record concerns one TCR beta chain sequence. The antigen is undetermined. This sample is drawn from a study of shared clonotypes between healthy human individuals. Overall study: The study used three CD4 naive, three CD4 memory, two CD8 naive and one CD8 memory plate per donor.

Positively selected for CCR7, the CD45RO-negative cells used as naive CD8 cells excluded terminally differentiated effector memory CD45RA+ cells. Germline V gives CDR1 MNHEY, CDR2 SMNVEV (reference sequence). The ends were cut back, 5 bases at V and 0 bases at J, with 11 bases in the middle. This CDR3 has 15 residues. The assay was carried out at the deep level. TCRdb's table, derived via immunoSEQ multiplex PCR, lists solely in-frame clones and lacks some. Found here are nearly 600,000 clones, 95% to 96% of them singletons; the top ten hold 0.095% to 0.12%. General study results and limits: Shared across a few donors were roughly 4.8% of the naive CD4 clonotypes. Only blood underwent sampling, and tissue repertoires likely differ.

This sequence was found in a woman in her 30s in good health. J is TRBJ2-4 and V is TRBV27, with D perhaps matching TRBD1 (6 bases). Sequenced: naive CD8+ T cells sorted from blood. The CDR3 loop reads CASSARQVAKNIQYF. The DNA of the CDR3 is TGTGCCAGCAGTGCTAGACAGGTAGCCAAAAACATTCAGTACTTC.